The clone carrying this T cell receptor delta chain was seen only a few times. Its antigen remains unidentified. This entry belongs to a study of Vδ1+ human thymocytes. Whole-study results and caveats: Thymic TRG and TRD repertoires appeared highly polyclonal, with Gaussian CDR3 length distributions. Thymic delta-chain repertoires held approximately 20% Vdelta2 sequences and few Vdelta3, despite high sort purity.

In germline, CDR1 is TSWWSYY, CDR2 QGS. With 0 bases clipped from V and 1 base from J, the junction kept 16 bases outside the gene matches. CDR3 size: 20 residues. The template was reverse-transcribed extracted RNA. Pooled V-gene forward primers with one constant-region reverse primer generated the CDR3 amplicons by multiplex PCR. TCRdb re-called clones from the multiplex PCR reads via CATT. The sample holds 21,000 or so delta-chain clones; around 7.9% are singletons and the top ten take approximately 1%. Specimen: Vdelta1+ gamma-delta thymocytes from the thymus. This sample's subset: FACS-sorted CD3+ TCRalphabeta- TCRVdelta1+ TCRVdelta2- thymocytes. The sequence was obtained from a child less than two years old who had congenital heart surgery. The chain employs TRDV1 and TRDJ1; the match to TRDD3 covers 8 bases. The CDR3 coding sequence is TGTGCTCTTGGGGAACTACGTCCTCCTACCTACTGGGGGTCCACCGATAAACTCATCTTT. As protein: CALGELRPPTYWGSTDKLIF.